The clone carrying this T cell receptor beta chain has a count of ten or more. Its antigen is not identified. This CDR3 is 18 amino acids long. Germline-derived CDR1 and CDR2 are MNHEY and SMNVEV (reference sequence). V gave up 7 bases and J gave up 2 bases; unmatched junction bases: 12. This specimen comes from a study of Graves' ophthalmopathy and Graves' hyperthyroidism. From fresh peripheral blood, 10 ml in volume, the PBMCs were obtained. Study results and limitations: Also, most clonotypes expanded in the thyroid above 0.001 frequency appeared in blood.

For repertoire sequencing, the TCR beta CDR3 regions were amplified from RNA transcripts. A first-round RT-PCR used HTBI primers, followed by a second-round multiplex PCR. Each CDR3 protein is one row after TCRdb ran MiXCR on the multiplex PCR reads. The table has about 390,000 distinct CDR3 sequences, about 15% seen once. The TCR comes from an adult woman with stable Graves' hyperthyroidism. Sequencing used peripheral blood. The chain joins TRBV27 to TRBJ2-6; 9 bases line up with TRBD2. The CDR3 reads CASTPYWVAGAGANVLTF. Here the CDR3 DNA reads TGTGCCAGCACCCCGTATTGGGTAGCGGGAGCTGGGGCCAACGTCCTGACTTTC.